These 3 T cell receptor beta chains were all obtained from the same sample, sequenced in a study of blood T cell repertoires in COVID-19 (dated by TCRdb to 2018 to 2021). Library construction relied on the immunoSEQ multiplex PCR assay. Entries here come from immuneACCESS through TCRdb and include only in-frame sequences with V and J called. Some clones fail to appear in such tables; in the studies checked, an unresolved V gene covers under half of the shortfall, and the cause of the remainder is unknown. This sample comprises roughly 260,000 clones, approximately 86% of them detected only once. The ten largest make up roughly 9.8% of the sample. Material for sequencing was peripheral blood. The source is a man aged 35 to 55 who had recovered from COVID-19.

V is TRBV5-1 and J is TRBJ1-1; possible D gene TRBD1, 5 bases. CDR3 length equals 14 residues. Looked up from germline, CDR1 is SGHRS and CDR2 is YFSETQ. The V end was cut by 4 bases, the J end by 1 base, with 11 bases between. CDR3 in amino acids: CASSLGGANTEAFF. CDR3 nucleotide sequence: TGCGCCAGCAGCCTGGGGGGAGCGAACACTGAAGCTTTCTTT.

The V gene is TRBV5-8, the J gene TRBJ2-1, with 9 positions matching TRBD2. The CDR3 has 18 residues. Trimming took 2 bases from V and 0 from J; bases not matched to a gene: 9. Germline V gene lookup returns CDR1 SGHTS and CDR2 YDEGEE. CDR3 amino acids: CASSFSGSSWGSYNEQFF. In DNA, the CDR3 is TGTGCCAGCAGCTTTAGCGGGAGTAGCTGGGGCTCCTACAATGAGCAGTTCTTC.

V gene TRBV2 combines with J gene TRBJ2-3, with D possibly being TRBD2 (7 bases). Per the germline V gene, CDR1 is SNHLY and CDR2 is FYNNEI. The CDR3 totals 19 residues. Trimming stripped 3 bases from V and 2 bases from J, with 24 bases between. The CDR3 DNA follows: TGTGCCAGCAGTGACCCGCCGGACGGGGGGCCTGGGACCACAGATACGCAGTATTTT. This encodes CASSDPPDGGPGTTDTQYF. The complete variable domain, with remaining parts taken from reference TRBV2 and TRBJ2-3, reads EPEVTQTPSHQVTQMGQEVILRCVPISNHLYFYWYRQILGQKVEFLVSFYNNEISEKSEIFDDQFSVERPDGSNFTLKIRSTKLEDSAMYFCASSDPPDGGPGTTDTQYFGPGTRLTVL.